The 19 T cell receptor beta chains presented below share a single source sample, sequenced in a study of blood T cell repertoires in COVID-19. Assay used: immunoSEQ multiplex PCR; TCRdb lists only in-frame clones, some missing. The sample carries hundreds of thousands of clones, around 90% recorded once. The material sequenced was peripheral blood. Source of these receptors: a man between 65 and 85 years old with acute or convalescent COVID-19.

This chain links TRBV7-8 with TRBJ1-3; D remains ambiguous. Germline V gene data show CDR1 as SGHVS and CDR2 as FQNEAQ. CDR3 length: 14 amino acids. V dropped 5 bases and J dropped 4 bases, with 12 bases sitting between them. The CDR3 protein is CASSQSRVGNTIYF. CDR3 DNA: TGTGCCAGCAGCCAGTCCCGGGTGGGAAACACCATATATTTT. Filled out from reference TRBV7-8 and TRBJ1-3, the complete variable domain reads GAGVSQSPRYKVAKRGQDVALRCDPISGHVSLFWYQQALGQGPEFLTYFQNEAQLDKSGLPSDRFFAERPEGSVSTLKIQRTQQEDSAVYLCASSQSRVGNTIYFGEGSWLTVV.

A remark on this clone: This sample also contains other DNA sequences that code for the same CDR3. The V gene is TRBV5-1, the J gene TRBJ2-7, with D uncertain. This CDR3 region has 13 residues. V dropped 0 bases and J dropped 3 bases, with 7 bases sitting between them. Germline CDR1 SGHRS, CDR2 YFSETQ. The CDR3 spells CASSLASRYEQYF. The CDR3 DNA reads TGCGCCAGCAGCTTGGCCTCCCGCTACGAGCAGTACTTC.

This rearrangement joins TRBV5-4 to TRBJ1-2; weak D call: TRBD1 (5 bases). Germline V gives CDR1 SGHNT, CDR2 YYREEE (reference sequence). Trimming removed 1 base at V and 6 bases at J, with 13 bases between. The CDR3 is 14 amino acids. The CDR3 DNA is TGTGCCAGCAGCTTGAGAGAGGGACTCCATGGCTACACCTTC. Translated: CASSLREGLHGYTF.

This clone appeared a single time. The rearrangement uses TRBV4-2 and TRBJ1-4; no clear D. V gave up 1 base and J gave up 6 bases, with 9 bases separating them. The CDR3 covers 14 residues. Per the germline V gene, CDR1 is LGHNA and CDR2 is YNFKEQ. The CDR3 here is CASSQGRVDEKLFF. CDR3 nucleotides: TGTGCCAGCAGCCAAGGGCGGGTTGATGAAAAACTGTTTTTT.

The rearrangement uses TRBV7-3 and TRBJ2-3; the match to TRBD2 covers 7 bases. V was pared by 1 base and J by 4 bases, with 5 bases of the junction left unmatched. CDR1 is SGHTA and CDR2 is FQGTGA in the germline V gene. CDR3 length equals 15 residues. The CDR3 loop reads CASSLKRGGADTQYF. The CDR3 DNA reads as TGTGCCAGCAGCTTAAAGCGGGGAGGCGCAGATACGCAGTATTTT.

The chain recombines TRBV6-1 with TRBJ1-6, with TRBD1 as a possible D gene (5 bases). The V end lost 3 bases, the J end lost 9 bases, and 15 bases lay between the germline ends. Germline values: CDR1 MNHNS, CDR2 SASEGT. CDR3 length: 15 residues. The CDR3 DNA reads TGTGCCAGCAGTGAGACGTTAGGGGCGTCTTCACCCCTCCACTTT. Protein product: CASSETLGASSPLHF.

The V and J genes are TRBV5-6 and TRBJ1-2; 7 bases match TRBD1. Trimming removed 4 bases from V and 2 bases from J; junction bases left unmatched: 8. Germline V gene data show CDR1 as SGHDT and CDR2 as YYEEEE. This CDR3 has 15 amino acids. The CDR3 reads CASSPGDRENYGYTF. In nucleotides, the CDR3 is TGTGCCAGCAGCCCTGGAGACAGGGAAAACTATGGCTACACCTTC.

V gene TRBV19 combines with J gene TRBJ2-5; TRBD1 agrees at 9 bases. CDR1 and CDR2 from the germline V gene are LNHDA and SQIVND (reference sequence). The CDR3 consists of 16 residues. V trimming: 5 bases; J trimming: 7 bases; junction bases outside the gene matches: 14. The DNA for the CDR3 is TGTGCCAGTAGTCCCCTCTTCGACAGGGGGGTTGGGACCCAGTACTTC. It specifies CASSPLFDRGVGTQYF.

V gene TRBV11-2 combines with J gene TRBJ2-5, with 8 bases matching TRBD2. This CDR3 is built from 14 residues. Losses at the gene ends were 3 bases for V and 5 bases for J; bases not matched to a gene: 5. Per germline, CDR1 SGHAT and CDR2 FQNNGV. In nucleotides, the CDR3 is TGTGCCAGCAGCTTCGGGGGGGCGCGGGAGACCCAGTACTTC. Its translation: CASSFGGARETQYF. The entire variable domain, with the rest obtained from reference TRBV11-2 and TRBJ2-5, is as follows: EAGVAQSPRYKIIEKRQSVAFWCNPISGHATLYWYQQILGQGPKLLIQFQNNGVVDDSQLPKDRFSAERLKGVDSTLKIQPAKLEDSAVYLCASSFGGARETQYFGPGTRLLVL.

The chain uses TRBV20-1 and TRBJ1-1; TRBD1 is a possible D gene (6 bases). Trimming cost V 5 bases and J 6 bases, with 10 bases left between them. The germline V gene has CDR1 DFQATT and CDR2 SNEGSKA (reference sequence). The CDR3 extends over 11 amino acids. The CDR3 nucleotides read TGCAGTGCTGATCGACAGGCTGAAGCTTTCTTT. Translated: CSADRQAEAFF.

The chain uses TRBV7-9 and TRBJ1-1, with D unclear. The CDR3 is 13 residues long. Trimming cost V 3 bases and J 8 bases, with 13 bases left between them. CDR1 and CDR2 from the germline V gene are SEHNR and FQNEAQ (reference sequence). Here the CDR3 DNA reads TGTGCCAGCAGCTTCTCTCCCCCCACAGAAGCTTTCTTT. Protein: CASSFSPPTEAFF.

This clone was picked up one time. V is TRBV9 and J is TRBJ2-1; TRBD2 matches at 11 bases. With 0 bases clipped from V and 5 bases from J, the junction kept 1 base outside the gene matches. CDR1 and CDR2 (germline): SGDLS, YYNGEE. The CDR3 sequence is 15 residues long. CDR3 protein: CASSVGLAGNNEQFF. In DNA form, the CDR3 reads TGTGCCAGCAGCGTAGGACTAGCGGGGAACAATGAGCAGTTCTTC. Full variable domain (rest looked up from reference TRBV9 and TRBJ2-1): DSGVTQTPKHLITATGQRVTLRCSPRSGDLSVYWYQQSLDQGLQFLIQYYNGEERAKGNILERFSAQQFPDLHSELNLSSLELGDSALYFCASSVGLAGNNEQFFGPGTRLTVL.

The chain joins TRBV7-2 to TRBJ1-4; 8 bases are a match to TRBD1. With 0 bases clipped from V and 4 bases from J, the junction kept 1 base outside the gene matches. Germline values: CDR1 SGHTA, CDR2 FQGNSA. The CDR3 length is 15 residues. The CDR3 protein is CASSLAGTGNEKLFF. CDR3 DNA: TGTGCCAGCAGCTTAGCTGGGACAGGTAATGAAAAACTGTTTTTT.

V and J are TRBV6-2 or TRBV6-3 and TRBJ2-3; 9 bases line up with TRBD1. This CDR3 is built from 15 residues. Trimming at V came to 5 bases and at J to 3 bases, leaving 6 bases not matched to a gene. Germline V gene sequence: CDR1 MNHEY, CDR2 SVGEGT. Here the CDR3 reads CASSGQGWGTDTQYF. CDR3 sequence (DNA): TGTGCCAGCAGTGGACAGGGGTGGGGAACAGATACGCAGTATTTT.

The rearrangement uses TRBV29-1 and TRBJ2-3; 8 bases map to TRBD1. This CDR3 region has 13 residues. CDR1 is SQVTM, CDR2 ANQGSEA, per germline. V was clipped by 2 bases and J by 8 bases; unmatched bases: 6. The CDR3 region is CSVEIGQGFTQYF. The CDR3 nucleotides are TGCAGCGTTGAAATCGGACAGGGTTTTACGCAGTATTTT.

V gene TRBV19 combines with J gene TRBJ1-1; weak D call: TRBD1 (6 bases). The V and J ends lost 5 bases and 0 bases respectively, with 10 bases between them. Germline V gene lookup returns CDR1 LNHDA and CDR2 SQIVND (reference sequence). CDR3 size: 14 residues. CDR3 nucleotides: TGTGCCAGTAGTTTCACAGGGCTGAACACTGAAGCTTTCTTT. Protein sequence: CASSFTGLNTEAFF.

This clone was observed a handful of times. This sequence joins TRBV3-1 (or the pseudogene TRBV3-2) and TRBJ1-6; D gene unclear. Germline V lookup: CDR1 LGHDT, CDR2 YNNKEL (reference sequence). The germline V and J ends were trimmed by 2 bases and 10 bases, with 6 bases remaining between them. The CDR3 is 12 amino acids. The CDR3 DNA sequence: TGTGCCAGCAGCCAATCTAACTCACCCCTCCACTTT. Translated: CASSQSNSPLHF.

This rearrangement joins TRBV5-6 to TRBJ2-7; D not resolved. V dropped 0 bases and J dropped 0 bases, with 4 bases sitting between them. CDR3 length: 13 amino acids. Germline V CDR1 and CDR2: SGHDT, YYEEEE. The DNA of the CDR3 is TGTGCCAGCAGCTTGGCCGTCTCCTACGAGCAGTACTTC. The encoded protein is CASSLAVSYEQYF.

This chain links TRBV24-1 with TRBJ1-2; 9 bases match TRBD1. Germline values: CDR1 KGHDR, CDR2 SFDVKD. The junction had 8 bases not matched to a gene; V was cut back by 10 bases and J by 6 bases. This CDR3 is built from 13 residues. The CDR3 DNA is TGTGCCACAAACCCAGGACAGGGGCATGGCTACACCTTC. Residues: CATNPGQGHGYTF.